The entry below gives a single T cell receptor (beta chain) sequence along with its context. These data originate in a study of cytomegalovirus exposure and HLA in healthy donors. The PCR used 60 Vbeta and 13 Jbeta primers. Here immunoSEQ multiplex PCR was the method, and the copy in TCRdb shows in-frame clones only, minus some. The sample shows about 130,000 clones, more than 70% of them seen only once. V lost 0 bases to trimming and J lost 2 bases; unmatched junction nucleotides: 6. The CDR3 has 16 residues. CDR1 and CDR2 (germline): SGHRS, YFSETQ. V usage is TRBV5-1 and J usage is TRBJ2-3; TRBD2 matches at 7 bases. Material: PBMCs. The clonotype was recovered from a man younger than 45 in good health and CMV-seronegative. CDR3 nucleotide sequence: TGCGCCAGCAGCTTGGGACTAGCCGCATTCACAGATACGCAGTATTTT. Amino acids: CASSLGLAAFTDTQYF.